The rows below give T cell receptor beta chains drawn from one sample of a study of T cell responses to AZD1222 COVID-19 vaccine. Produced via immunoSEQ multiplex PCR; TCRdb's table is partial and in-frame only. This table holds about 190,000 clones, about nine tenths found once. The sample in question was peripheral blood, obtained on day 0 of AZD1222 vaccination. The receptors here all came from an adult in good health. CDR3s include the opening cysteine and the closing phenylalanine or tryptophan. The order of the fields is D gene, V gene, J gene, clone size, CDR3 DNA, CDR3 protein. D genes are given only for firm matches. Size is omitted from some rows. Given values are once, few, many or a class for expanded clones.

NA,TRBV11-3,TRBJ2-1,NA,TGTGCCAGCAGCGAGCCCGGGGGACCCAATGAGCAGTTCTTC,CASSEPGGPNEQFF
NA,TRBV5-6,TRBJ2-5,NA,TGTGCCAGCAGCTTGTACCCGGGACACACGGAGGACTTC,CASSLYPGHTEDF
TRBD2,TRBV27,TRBJ2-1,NA,TGTGCCAGCAGTTCTCCTAGCGGGATCAATGAGCAGTTCTTC,CASSSPSGINEQFF
NA,TRBV6-6,TRBJ1-1,many,TGTGCCAGCAGTTATTCCCGGGGTCAGAACACTGAAGCTTTCTTT,CASSYSRGQNTEAFF
NA,TRBV4-3,TRBJ1-1,NA,TGCGCCAGCAGCGTCGAGGGAGGGAACACTGAAGCTTTCTTT,CASSVEGGNTEAFF
NA,TRBV5-4,TRBJ2-5,NA,TGTGCCAGCAGACCGGCTGGTGGTGAGACCCAGTACTTC,CASRPAGGETQYF
NA,TRBV7-3,TRBJ2-7,NA,TGTGCCAGCAGCTTATCAGGGGGGGCCCGTGACGAGCAGTACTTC,CASSLSGGARDEQYF
NA,TRBV20-1,TRBJ2-3,NA,TGCAGTGCTAGTGAGGTCACACGCGGCGCAGATACGCAGTATTTT,CSASEVTRGADTQYF
NA,TRBV10-3,TRBJ2-3,NA,TGTGCCATCAGTGTAAGGGGAAGCACAGATACGCAGTATTTT,CAISVRGSTDTQYF
NA,TRBV28,TRBJ2-7,once,TGTGCCAGCCTTAGCCCCCAAACCTACGAGCAGTACTTC,CASLSPQTYEQYF
TRBD2,TRBV6-5,TRBJ2-1,few,TGTGCCAGCAGTTACTCGAAACTAGCGGGGAATGAGCAGTTCTTC,CASSYSKLAGNEQFF
TRBD1,TRBV5-5,TRBJ1-5,NA,TGTGCCAGCAGCTGGGGACAGGGCAATCAGCCCCAGCATTTT,CASSWGQGNQPQHF
NA,TRBV7-8,TRBJ1-2,NA,TGTGCCAGCAGCCCCGGGACGGACGGATACTATGGCTACACCTTC,CASSPGTDGYYGYTF
NA,TRBV5-4,TRBJ2-2,NA,TGTGCCAGCAGCTTGTCGTCGACGGGGACCGGGGAGCTGTTTTTT,CASSLSSTGTGELFF
NA,TRBV5-1,TRBJ1-1,NA,TGCGCCAGCAACACCGGGGGGAACACTGAAGCTTTCTTT,CASNTGGNTEAFF
TRBD2,TRBV24-1,TRBJ2-1,NA,TGTGCCACCAGTGATTTGCGAGCGGGAGGTTACAATGAGCAGTTCTTC,CATSDLRAGGYNEQFF
NA,TRBV19,TRBJ2-7,NA,TGTACCTTAGTCGGGGGAGGATCAGGACTCGACGAGCAGTACTTC,CTLVGGGSGLDEQYF
NA,TRBV2,TRBJ2-3,NA,TGTGCCAGCTTGATCGACGGGACTCGCCCTCCACAGTATTTT,CASLIDGTRPPQYF
TRBD1,TRBV13,TRBJ1-2,NA,TGTGCCAGCAGCCCGACAGGGCACTATGGCTACACCTTC,CASSPTGHYGYTF
TRBD1,TRBV19,TRBJ2-7,NA,TGTGCCAGCCGGGACAGTTACTACGAGCAGTACTTC,CASRDSYYEQYF
NA,TRBV5-6,TRBJ1-1,NA,TGTGCCAGCAGCTTGTCTGACGAGGGGGGAGCTTTCTTT,CASSLSDEGGAFF
TRBD1,TRBV6-2/TRBV6-3,TRBJ2-1,NA,TGTGCCAGCAGTTTCGGGACAGGCCGTTACAATGAGCAGTTCTTC,CASSFGTGRYNEQFF
NA,TRBV5-1,TRBJ1-1,NA,TGCGCCAGCAGCTTGTGGAGGGGGGCTGGGGACACTGAAGCTTTCTTT,CASSLWRGAGDTEAFF
NA,TRBV5-4,TRBJ1-3,NA,TGTGCCAGCAGCCTTGACAGGCTGGGCTCTGGAAACACCATATATTTT,CASSLDRLGSGNTIYF